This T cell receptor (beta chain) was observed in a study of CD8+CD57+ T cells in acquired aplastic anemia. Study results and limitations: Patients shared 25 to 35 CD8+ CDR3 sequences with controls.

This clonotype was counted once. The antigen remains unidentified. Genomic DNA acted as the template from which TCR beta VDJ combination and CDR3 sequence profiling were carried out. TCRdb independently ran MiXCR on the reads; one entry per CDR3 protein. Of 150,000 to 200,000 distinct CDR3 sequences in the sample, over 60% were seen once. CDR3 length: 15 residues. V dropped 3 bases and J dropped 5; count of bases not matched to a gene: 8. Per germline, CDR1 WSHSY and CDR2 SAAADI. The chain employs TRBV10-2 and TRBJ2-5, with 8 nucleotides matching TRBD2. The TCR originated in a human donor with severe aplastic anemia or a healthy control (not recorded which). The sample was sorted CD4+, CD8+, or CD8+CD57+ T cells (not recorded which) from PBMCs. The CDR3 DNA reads TGCGCCAGCAGTGATCCCCGGGGGGGCTCGGAGACCCAGTACTTC. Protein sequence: CASSDPRGGSETQYF.